The 4 T cell receptor beta chains presented below share a single source sample, sequenced in a study of cytomegalovirus exposure and HLA in healthy donors. Primers: 60 Vbeta forward and 13 Jbeta reverse. Sequencing used immunoSEQ multiplex PCR; TCRdb keeps in-frame clones, though not all of them. The data hold approximately 100,000 clones, with approximately 86% observed a single time. The material sequenced was PBMCs. Receptor source: a man aged 30-40 years in good health and CMV-seropositive.

The chain uses TRBV18 and TRBJ2-7, with D possibly TRBD1 on 6 matching bases. Germline CDR1 and CDR2: KGHSH and LQKENI. V was clipped by 5 bases and J by 5 bases, with 13 bases between them. The CDR3 is 13 amino acids. The CDR3 here is CASSSLQGNEQYF. The CDR3, as DNA: TGTGCCAGCTCATCACTACAGGGAAACGAGCAGTACTTC.

This chain uses TRBV19 with TRBJ2-7; D is unclear. This CDR3 has 13 amino acids. Germline CDR1 is LNHDA and CDR2 is SQIVND (reference sequence). The CDR3, as DNA: TGTGCCAGTAGTATAAACGATCCCCACGGAGTCTGGGTC. Translating gives CASSINDPHGVWV.

V usage is TRBV7-2 and J usage is TRBJ1-2, with TRBD1 matching 8 bases. The CDR3 extends over 17 amino acids. Germline V CDR1 and CDR2: SGHTA, FQGNSA. Germline trimming cut 2 bases from V and 0 bases from J; bases unmatched to any gene: 8. CDR3 loop: CASSLQLGQGSNYGYTF. For the CDR3, the DNA is TGTGCCAGCAGCTTACAACTTGGACAGGGTTCTAACTATGGCTACACCTTC.

The chain has TRBV11-3 and TRBJ2-2, with TRBD1 identical over 9 bases. Trimming removed 6 bases from V and 6 bases from J; junction bases left unmatched: 8. Germline V gives CDR1 SGHNT, CDR2 YENEEA. This CDR3 contains 15 residues. This CDR3 reads CASRSGTGISGELFF. CDR3 DNA: TGTGCCAGCAGGTCCGGGACAGGGATTTCCGGGGAGCTGTTTTTT.